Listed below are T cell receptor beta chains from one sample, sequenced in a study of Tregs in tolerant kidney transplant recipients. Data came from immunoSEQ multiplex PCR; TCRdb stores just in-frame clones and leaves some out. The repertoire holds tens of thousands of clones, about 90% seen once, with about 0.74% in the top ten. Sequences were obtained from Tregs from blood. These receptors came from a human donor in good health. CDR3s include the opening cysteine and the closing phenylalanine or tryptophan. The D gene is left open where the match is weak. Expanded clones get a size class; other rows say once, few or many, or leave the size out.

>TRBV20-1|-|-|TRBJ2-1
CSARRGVF
TGCAGTGCTAGACGAGGCGTCTTC
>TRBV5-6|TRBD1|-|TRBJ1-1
CASSLLGQGAYTEAFF
TGTGCCAGCAGCTTGCTGGGACAGGGGGCTTACACTGAAGCTTTCTTT
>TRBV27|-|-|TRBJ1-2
CASSPIQGYYGYTF
TGTGCCAGTTCCCCTATACAGGGTTACTATGGCTACACCTTC
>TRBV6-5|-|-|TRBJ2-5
CASSPLPGNRETQYF
TGTGCCAGCAGCCCTCTTCCAGGGAATCGAGAGACCCAGTACTTC
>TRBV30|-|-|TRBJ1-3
CAWSLFNLGSGNTIYF
TGTGCCTGGAGTTTATTTAACTTGGGAAGTGGAAACACCATATATTTT
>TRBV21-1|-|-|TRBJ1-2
CASSRGGIYGYTF
TGTGCCAGCTCCCGAGGTGGGATCTATGGCTACACCTTC
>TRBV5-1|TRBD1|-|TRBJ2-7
CASSFGGTGNEQYF
TGCGCCAGCAGCTTCGGAGGGACAGGTAACGAGCAGTACTTC
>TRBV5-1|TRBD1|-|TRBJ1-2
CASSDRDGSLYGYTF
TGCGCCAGCAGCGACAGGGACGGCAGCCTCTATGGCTACACCTTC
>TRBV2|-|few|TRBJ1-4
CASSGVGGRYEKLFF
TGTGCCAGCAGTGGGGTAGGAGGGCGATATGAAAAACTGTTTTTT
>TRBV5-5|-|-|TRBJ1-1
CASSLSQGMNTEAFF
TGTGCCAGCAGCTTGTCGCAGGGGATGAACACTGAAGCTTTCTTT
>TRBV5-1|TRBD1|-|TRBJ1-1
CASSMLGTGGDTEAFF
TGCGCCAGCAGCATGTTAGGGACAGGGGGCGACACTGAAGCTTTCTTT
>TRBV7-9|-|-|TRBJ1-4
CASSSGGNEKLFF
TGTGCCAGCAGCTCCGGCGGTAATGAAAAACTGTTTTTT
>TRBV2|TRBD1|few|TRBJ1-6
CASSVDRAYSPLHF
TGTGCCAGCAGTGTTGACAGGGCTTATTCACCCCTCCACTTT
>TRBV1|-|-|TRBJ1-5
CTSSPPSGRQGPQHF
TGCACCAGCAGCCCACCCAGCGGGAGACAAGGGCCCCAGCATTTT
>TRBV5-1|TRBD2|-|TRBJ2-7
CASSLVLAGGKEQYF
TGCGCCAGCAGCTTGGTGTTAGCGGGGGGGAAAGAGCAGTACTTC
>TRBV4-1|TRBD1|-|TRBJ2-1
CASSQVGQGPSNEQFF
TGCGCCAGCAGCCAAGTGGGACAGGGGCCATCCAATGAGCAGTTCTTC
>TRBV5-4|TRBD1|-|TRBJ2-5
CASSKDRGLGKSETQYF
TGTGCCAGCAGCAAAGACAGGGGGCTCGGGAAAAGCGAGACCCAGTACTTC
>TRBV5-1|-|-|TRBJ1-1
CASSLVGVEAFF
TGCGCCAGCAGCTTGGTCGGGGTTGAAGCTTTCTTT
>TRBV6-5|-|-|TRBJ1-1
CASSYLGGRRITEAFF
TGTGCCAGCAGTTACCTCGGGGGGAGAAGAATCACTGAAGCTTTCTTT
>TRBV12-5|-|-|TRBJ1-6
CASGHGNTGVGSPLHF
TGTGCTAGTGGTCATGGGAATACCGGGGTAGGTTCACCCCTCCACTTT
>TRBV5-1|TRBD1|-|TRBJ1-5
CASSRTGVDQPQHF
TGCGCCAGCAGCCGGACAGGGGTTGATCAGCCCCAGCATTTT
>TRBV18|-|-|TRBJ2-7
CASSPGRGEYEQYF
TGTGCCAGCTCACCCGGCAGGGGAGAATACGAGCAGTACTTC
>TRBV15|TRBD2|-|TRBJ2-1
CATSRDSGLAGGPNEQFF
TGTGCCACCAGCAGAGATTCAGGACTAGCGGGAGGTCCCAATGAGCAGTTCTTC
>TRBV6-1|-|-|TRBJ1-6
CASSVVGLFSPLHF
TGTGCCAGCAGTGTGGTAGGGCTTTTTTCACCCCTCCACTTT
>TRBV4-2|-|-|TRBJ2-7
CASSPGRDYEQYF
TGTGCCAGCAGCCCCGGACGAGACTACGAGCAGTACTTC
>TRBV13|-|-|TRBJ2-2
CASSLRRGNTGELFF
TGTGCCAGCAGCTTAAGGCGGGGGAACACCGGGGAGCTGTTTTTT
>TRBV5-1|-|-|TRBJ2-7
CASSLEAGVLGEQYF
TGCGCCAGCAGCTTGGAGGCAGGGGTCCTTGGGGAGCAGTACTTC
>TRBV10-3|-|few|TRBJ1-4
CAISEGQPTNEKLFF
TGTGCCATCAGTGAAGGACAGCCAACTAATGAAAAACTGTTTTTT
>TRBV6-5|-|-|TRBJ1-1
CASTPAGRGFGAFF
TGTGCCAGCACCCCCGCGGGCAGGGGCTTTGGAGCTTTCTTT
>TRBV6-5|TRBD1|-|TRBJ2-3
CASSYNIGQGTDTQYF
TGTGCCAGCAGTTACAACATTGGACAGGGCACAGATACGCAGTATTTT
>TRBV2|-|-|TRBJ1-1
CASSAENTEAFF
TGTGCCAGCAGTGCCGAGAACACTGAAGCTTTCTTT
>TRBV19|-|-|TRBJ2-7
CASSTRRSYEQYF
TGTGCCAGTAGTACCCGTCGCTCCTACGAGCAGTACTTC
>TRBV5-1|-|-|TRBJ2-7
CASSLVSPVYEQYF
TGCGCCAGCAGCTTGGTAAGTCCGGTCTACGAGCAGTACTTC
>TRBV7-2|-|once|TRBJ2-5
CASSRQETQYF
TGTGCCAGCAGCCGACAAGAGACCCAGTACTTC
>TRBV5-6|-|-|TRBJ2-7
CASSLVQGRYEQYF
TGTGCCAGCAGCTTGGTACAGGGCCGCTACGAGCAGTACTTC
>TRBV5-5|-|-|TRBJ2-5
CASSLDGLATQYF
TGTGCCAGCAGCTTGGACGGGCTCGCCACCCAGTACTTC
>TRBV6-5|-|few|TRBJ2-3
CASSPPSPGTQYF
TGTGCCAGCAGTCCCCCCAGTCCGGGTACGCAGTATTTT
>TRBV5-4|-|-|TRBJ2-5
CASSLEPWKARVGGETQYF
TGTGCCAGCAGCTTGGAGCCGTGGAAGGCGCGGGTCGGGGGAGAGACCCAGTACTTC
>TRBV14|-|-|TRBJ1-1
CASSQLRPMGTEAFF
TGTGCCAGCAGCCAACTCCGGCCGATGGGCACTGAAGCTTTCTTT
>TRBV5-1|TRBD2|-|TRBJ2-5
CASSFIPQAGGHETQYF
TGCGCCAGCAGCTTCATCCCCCAGGCGGGGGGGCACGAGACCCAGTACTTC
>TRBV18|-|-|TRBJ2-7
CASSPQYAEQYF
TGTGCCAGCTCACCCCAGTACGCGGAGCAGTACTTC
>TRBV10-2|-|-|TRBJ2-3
CASTGGPGDTQYF
TGCGCCAGCACCGGGGGGCCGGGAGATACGCAGTATTTT